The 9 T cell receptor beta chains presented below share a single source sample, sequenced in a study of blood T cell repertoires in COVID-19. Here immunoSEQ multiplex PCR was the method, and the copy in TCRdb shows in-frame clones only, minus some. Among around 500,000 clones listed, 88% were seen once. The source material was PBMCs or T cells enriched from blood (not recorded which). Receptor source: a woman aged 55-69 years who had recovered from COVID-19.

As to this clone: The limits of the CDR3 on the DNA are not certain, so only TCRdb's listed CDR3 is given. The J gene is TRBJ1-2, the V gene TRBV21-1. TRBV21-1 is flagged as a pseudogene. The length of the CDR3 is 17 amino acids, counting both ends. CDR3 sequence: CASSKAPGRGADYGCTF.

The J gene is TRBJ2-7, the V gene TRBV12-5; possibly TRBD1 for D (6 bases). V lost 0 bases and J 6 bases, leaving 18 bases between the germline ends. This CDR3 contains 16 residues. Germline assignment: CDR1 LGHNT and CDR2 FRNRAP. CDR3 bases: TGTGCTAGTGGTTTGGTTAGGACAGACCATCCGGGCGAGCAGTACTTC. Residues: CASGLVRTDHPGEQYF.

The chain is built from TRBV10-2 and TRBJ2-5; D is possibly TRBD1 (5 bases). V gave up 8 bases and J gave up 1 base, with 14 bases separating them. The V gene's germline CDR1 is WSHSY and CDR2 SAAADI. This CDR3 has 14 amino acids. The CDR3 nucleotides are TGCGCCAGCCGCGGCAGGGCGCCCCAAGAGACCCAGTACTTC. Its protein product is CASRGRAPQETQYF.

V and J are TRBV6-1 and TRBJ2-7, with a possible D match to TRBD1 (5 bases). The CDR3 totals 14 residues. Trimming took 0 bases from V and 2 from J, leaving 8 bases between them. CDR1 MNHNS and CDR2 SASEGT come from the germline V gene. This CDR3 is CASSEAWGTYEQYV. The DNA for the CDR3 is TGTGCCAGCAGTGAAGCTTGGGGCACCTACGAGCAGTACGTC.

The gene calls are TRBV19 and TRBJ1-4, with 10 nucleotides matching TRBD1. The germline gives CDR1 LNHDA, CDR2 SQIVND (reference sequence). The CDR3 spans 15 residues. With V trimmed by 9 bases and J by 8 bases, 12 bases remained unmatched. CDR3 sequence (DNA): TGTGCCAGCATACACCGGGACAGGGGATCCGAAAAACTGTTTTTT. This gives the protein CASIHRDRGSEKLFF.

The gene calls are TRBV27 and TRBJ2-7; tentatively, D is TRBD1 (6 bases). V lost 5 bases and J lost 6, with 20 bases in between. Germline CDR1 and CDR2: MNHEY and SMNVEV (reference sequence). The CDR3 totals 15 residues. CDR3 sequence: CASSPNYPGVSEQYF. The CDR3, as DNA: TGTGCCAGCAGTCCTAATTACCCAGGGGTTTCCGAGCAGTACTTC.

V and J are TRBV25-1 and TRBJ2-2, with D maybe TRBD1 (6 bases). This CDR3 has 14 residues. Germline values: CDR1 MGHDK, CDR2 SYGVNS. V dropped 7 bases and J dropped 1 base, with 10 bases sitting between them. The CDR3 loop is CASTLGQNTGELFF. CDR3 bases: TGTGCCAGCACCCTGGGACAGAACACCGGGGAGCTGTTTTTT. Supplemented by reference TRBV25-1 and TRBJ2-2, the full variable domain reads EADIYQTPRYLVIGTGKKITLECSQTMGHDKMYWYQQDPGMELHLIHYSYGVNSTEKGDLSSESTVSRIRTEHFPLTLESARPSHTSQYLCASTLGQNTGELFFGEGSRLTVL.

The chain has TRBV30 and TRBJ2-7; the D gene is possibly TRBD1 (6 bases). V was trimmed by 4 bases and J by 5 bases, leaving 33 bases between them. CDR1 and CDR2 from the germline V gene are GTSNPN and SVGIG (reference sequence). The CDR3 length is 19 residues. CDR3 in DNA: TGTGCCTGGATCACTTATAGGACAGAAAATAAAAAGGGTCGCGACGAGCAGTACGTC. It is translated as CAWITYRTENKKGRDEQYV.

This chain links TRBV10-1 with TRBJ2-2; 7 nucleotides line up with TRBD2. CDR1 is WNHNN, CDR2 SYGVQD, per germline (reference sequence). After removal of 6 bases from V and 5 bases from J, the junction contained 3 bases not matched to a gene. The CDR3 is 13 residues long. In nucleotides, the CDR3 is TGCGCCAGCAGCCTCGGGGGGACCGGGGAGCTGTTTTTT. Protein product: CASSLGGTGELFF.